This T cell receptor beta chain emerged from a study of blood T cells in healthy people across ages. Looking at the study overall: About one barcoded beta molecule per two T cells was captured by template switching.

This CDR3 comprises 16 residues. Germline loops: CDR1 LGHNA, CDR2 YNFKEQ. As for this clonotype: A junction boundary mismatches the germline segment, possibly from a read error.

A second PCR, run for about 6 to 11 cycles, used a sample-barcoded 5' primer plus a J-beta primer mix. MiXCR, run by TCRdb on the 5' RACE reads, gives a single entry per CDR3 protein. The sample holds roughly 900,000 distinct CDR3 sequences, 40% to 60% seen once. The rearrangement joins TRBV4-2 to TRBJ2-3, with 9 bases that match TRBD1. The sample taken for sequencing was blood. The clonotype was recovered from a man aged 25-40 years in good health. In DNA form, the CDR3 reads TGTGCCAGCAGCCAAGGGAGACAGGGGGGCACAGATATGCAGTATTTT. Its translation is CASSQGRQGGTDMQYF.